This T cell receptor beta chain was retrieved from a study of molecular identifiers for immune sequencing clone quantification. The sample holds many counts of this clonotype. TCRdb re-derived calls from the PCR reads in MiXCR, one entry per CDR3 protein. The profile shows a few hundred thousand distinct CDR3 sequences, about a quarter of them singletons. The CDR3 runs 16 residues. With V trimmed by 0 bases and J by 6 bases, 8 bases remained unmatched. The germline gives CDR1 DFQATT, CDR2 SNEGSKA (reference sequence). This sequence was found in a human donor in good health. Some libraries in this study had Jurkat cell RNA spiked in. Sequences were obtained from naive CD8+ T cells from blood, with Jurkat cell RNA spiked in. As for subset: FACS-sorted CD8+CD4-CCR7+CD45RA+ naive T cells. The chain uses TRBV20-1 and TRBJ2-3; 11 bases agree with TRBD2. The CDR3 spells CSARDVGLAGPDTQYF. DNA for the CDR3: TGCAGTGCTAGAGATGTTGGACTAGCGGGCCCCGATACGCAGTATTTT.